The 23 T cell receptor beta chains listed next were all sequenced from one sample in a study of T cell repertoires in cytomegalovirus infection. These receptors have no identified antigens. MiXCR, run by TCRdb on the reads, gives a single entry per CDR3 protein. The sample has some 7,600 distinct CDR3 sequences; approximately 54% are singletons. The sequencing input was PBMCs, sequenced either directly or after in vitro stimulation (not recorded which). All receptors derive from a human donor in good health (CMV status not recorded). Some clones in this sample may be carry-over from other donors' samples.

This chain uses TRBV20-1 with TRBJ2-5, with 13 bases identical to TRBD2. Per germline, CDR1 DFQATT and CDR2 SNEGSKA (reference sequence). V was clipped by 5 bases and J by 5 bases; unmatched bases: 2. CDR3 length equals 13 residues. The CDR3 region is CSAGTSGTETQYF. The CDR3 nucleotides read TGCAGTGCTGGGACTAGCGGGACGGAGACCCAGTACTTC.

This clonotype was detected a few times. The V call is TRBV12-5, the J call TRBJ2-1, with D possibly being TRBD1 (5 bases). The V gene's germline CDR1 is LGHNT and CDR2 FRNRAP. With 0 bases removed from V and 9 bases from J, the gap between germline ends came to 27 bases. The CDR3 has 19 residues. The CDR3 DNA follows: TGTGCTAGTGGTTTGGTATCGGTAATAGGGGCCGTCCCCGACCCTGAGCAGTTCTTC. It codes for CASGLVSVIGAVPDPEQFF.

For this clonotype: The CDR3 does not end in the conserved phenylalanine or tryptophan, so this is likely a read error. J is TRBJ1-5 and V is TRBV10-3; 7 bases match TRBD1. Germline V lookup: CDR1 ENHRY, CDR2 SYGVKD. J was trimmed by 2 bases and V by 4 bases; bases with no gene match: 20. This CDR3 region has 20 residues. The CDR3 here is CAISASAQGSDETRNQPQHC. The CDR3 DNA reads TGTGCCATCAGTGCGTCGGCACAGGGGAGTGACGAGACTCGCAATCAGCCCCAGCATTGT.

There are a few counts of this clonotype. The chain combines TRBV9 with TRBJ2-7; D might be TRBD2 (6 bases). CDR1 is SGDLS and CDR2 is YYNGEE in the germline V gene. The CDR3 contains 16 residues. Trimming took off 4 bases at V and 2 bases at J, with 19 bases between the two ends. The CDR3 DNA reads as TGTGCCAGCAGCCCGTCGTCAAAGGGACTTCCCTACGAGCAGTACTTC. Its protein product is CASSPSSKGLPYEQYF.

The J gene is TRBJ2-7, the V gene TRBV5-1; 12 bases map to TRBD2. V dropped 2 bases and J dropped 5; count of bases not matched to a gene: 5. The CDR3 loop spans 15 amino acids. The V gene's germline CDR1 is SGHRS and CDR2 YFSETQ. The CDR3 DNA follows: TGCGCCAGCAGCTTAGGAAGACTAGCGGGAGACGAGCAGTACTTC. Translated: CASSLGRLAGDEQYF.

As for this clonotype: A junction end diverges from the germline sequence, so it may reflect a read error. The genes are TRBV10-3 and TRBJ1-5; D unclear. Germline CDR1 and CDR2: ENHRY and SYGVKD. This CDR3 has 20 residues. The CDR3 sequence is CAINESEQCSDETRTQPQHF. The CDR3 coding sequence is TGTGCCATCAATGAGTCGGAACAGTGTAGTGACGAGACTCGCACTCAGCCCCAGCATTTT.

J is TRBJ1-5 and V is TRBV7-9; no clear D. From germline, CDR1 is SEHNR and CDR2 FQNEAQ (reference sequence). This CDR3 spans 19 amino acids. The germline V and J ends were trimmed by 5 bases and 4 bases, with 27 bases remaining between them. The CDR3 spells CASSLRSEGGRFGNQPQHF. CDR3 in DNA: TGTGCCAGCAGCCTTAGGTCCGAGGGAGGTCGCTTTGGGAATCAGCCCCAGCATTTT.

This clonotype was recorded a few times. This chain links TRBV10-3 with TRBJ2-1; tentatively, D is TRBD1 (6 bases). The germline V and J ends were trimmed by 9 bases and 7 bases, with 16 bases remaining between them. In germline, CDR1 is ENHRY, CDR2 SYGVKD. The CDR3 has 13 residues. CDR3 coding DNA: TGTGCCATATGTCAGGGGTGGGGAAATGAGCAGTTCTTC. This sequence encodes CAICQGWGNEQFF.

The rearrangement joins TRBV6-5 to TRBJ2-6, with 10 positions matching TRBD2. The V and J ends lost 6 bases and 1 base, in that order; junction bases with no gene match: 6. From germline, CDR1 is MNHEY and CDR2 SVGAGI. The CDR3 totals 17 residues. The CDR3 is CASSSGRGTSGANVLTF. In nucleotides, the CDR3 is TGTGCCAGCAGCAGCGGGAGGGGTACATCTGGGGCCAACGTCCTGACTTTC.

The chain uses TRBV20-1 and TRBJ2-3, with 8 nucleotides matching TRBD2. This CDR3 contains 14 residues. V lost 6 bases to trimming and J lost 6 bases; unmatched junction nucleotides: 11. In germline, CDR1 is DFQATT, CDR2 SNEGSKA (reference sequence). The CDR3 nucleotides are TGCAGTGCATATCTGCGGGAGGCGGAGGATACGCAGTATTTT. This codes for CSAYLREAEDTQYF.

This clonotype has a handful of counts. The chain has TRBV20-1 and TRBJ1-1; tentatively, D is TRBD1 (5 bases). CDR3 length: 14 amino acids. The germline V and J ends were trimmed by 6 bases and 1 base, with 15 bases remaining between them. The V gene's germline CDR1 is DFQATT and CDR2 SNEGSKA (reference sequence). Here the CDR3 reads CSARWRGRNTEAFF. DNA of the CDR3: TGCAGTGCCAGGTGGAGGGGAAGGAACACTGAAGCTTTCTTT.

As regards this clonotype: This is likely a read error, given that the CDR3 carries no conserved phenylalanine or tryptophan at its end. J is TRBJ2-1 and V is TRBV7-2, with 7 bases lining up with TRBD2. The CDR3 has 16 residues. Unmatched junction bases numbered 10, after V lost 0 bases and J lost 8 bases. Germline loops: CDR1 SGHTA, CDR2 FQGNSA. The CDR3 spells CASSLAQGGQFDEQFV. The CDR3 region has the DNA TGTGCCAGCAGCTTAGCGCAGGGAGGGCAATTCGATGAGCAGTTCGTC.

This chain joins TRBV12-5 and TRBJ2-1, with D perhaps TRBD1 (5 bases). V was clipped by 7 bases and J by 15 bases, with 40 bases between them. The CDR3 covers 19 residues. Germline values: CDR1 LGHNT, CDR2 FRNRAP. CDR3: CASDWVSVIGAVPYTESFF. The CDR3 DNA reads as TGTGCTAGTGATTGGGTATCGGTAATAGGGGCCGTCCCCTACACTGAGTCGTTCTTC.

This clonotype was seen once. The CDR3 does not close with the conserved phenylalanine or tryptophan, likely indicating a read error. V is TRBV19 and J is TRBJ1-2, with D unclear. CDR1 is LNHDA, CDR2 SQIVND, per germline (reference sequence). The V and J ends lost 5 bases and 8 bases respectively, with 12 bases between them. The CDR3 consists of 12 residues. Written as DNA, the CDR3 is TGTGCCAGTAGTGTACCGACAAGCGGCTACACCGTC. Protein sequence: CASSVPTSGYTV.

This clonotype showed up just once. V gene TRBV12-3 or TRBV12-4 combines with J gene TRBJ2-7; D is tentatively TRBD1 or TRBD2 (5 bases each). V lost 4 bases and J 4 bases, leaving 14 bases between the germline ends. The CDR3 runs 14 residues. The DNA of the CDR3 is TGTGCCAGCAGTTCCGGGACGGCTTTTTACGAGCAGTACTTC. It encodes CASSSGTAFYEQYF.

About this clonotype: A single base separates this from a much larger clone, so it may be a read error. This CDR3 is CSSRGPTGSGELFF. CDR3 in DNA: TGCAGTTCTAGAGGTCCGACCGGATCGGGGGAGCTGTTTTTT. The chain carries TRBV20-1 and TRBJ2-2; D gene ambiguous. This CDR3 is built from 14 residues. The germline gives CDR1 DFQATT, CDR2 SNEGSKA (reference sequence).

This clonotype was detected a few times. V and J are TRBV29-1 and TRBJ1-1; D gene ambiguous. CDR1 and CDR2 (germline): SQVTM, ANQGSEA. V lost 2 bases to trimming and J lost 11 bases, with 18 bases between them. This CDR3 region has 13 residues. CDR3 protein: CSVESPRNDGAFF. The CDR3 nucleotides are TGCAGCGTTGAATCCCCACGCAACGACGGGGCTTTCTTT.

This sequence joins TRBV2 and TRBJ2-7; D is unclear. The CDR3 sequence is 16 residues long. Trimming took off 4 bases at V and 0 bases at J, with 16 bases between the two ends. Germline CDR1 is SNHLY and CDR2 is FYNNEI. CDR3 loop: CASSAYGRLSSYEQYF. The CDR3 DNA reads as TGTGCCAGCAGTGCCTATGGACGGTTGAGCTCCTACGAGCAGTACTTC.

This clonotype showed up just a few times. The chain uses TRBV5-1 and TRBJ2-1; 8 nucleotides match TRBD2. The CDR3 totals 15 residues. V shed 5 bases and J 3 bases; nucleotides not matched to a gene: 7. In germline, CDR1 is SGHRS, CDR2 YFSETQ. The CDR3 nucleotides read TGCGCCAGCAGTCCTGGGAGCGGGAGCTACAATGAGCAGTTCTTC. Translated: CASSPGSGSYNEQFF.

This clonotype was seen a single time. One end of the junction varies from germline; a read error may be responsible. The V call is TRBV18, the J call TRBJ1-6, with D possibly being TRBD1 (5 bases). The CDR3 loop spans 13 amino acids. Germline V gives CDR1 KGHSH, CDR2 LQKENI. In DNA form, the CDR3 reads TGTGCCAGATCATCGGGCAGGGCTTCACCCATCCACTTT. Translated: CARSSGRASPIHF.

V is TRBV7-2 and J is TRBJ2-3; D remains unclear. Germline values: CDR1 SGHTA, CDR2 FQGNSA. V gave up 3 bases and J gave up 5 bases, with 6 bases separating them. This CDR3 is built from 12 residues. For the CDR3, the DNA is TGTGCCAGCAGCTTCTCAAGAGATACGCAGTATTTT. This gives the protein CASSFSRDTQYF.

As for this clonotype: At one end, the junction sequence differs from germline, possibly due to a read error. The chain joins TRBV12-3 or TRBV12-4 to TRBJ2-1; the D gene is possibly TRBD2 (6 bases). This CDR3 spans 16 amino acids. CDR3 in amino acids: CASSLAPYGSSNDQFF. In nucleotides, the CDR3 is TGTGCAAGCAGTTTAGCCCCTTACGGGAGTTCCAATGATCAGTTCTTC.

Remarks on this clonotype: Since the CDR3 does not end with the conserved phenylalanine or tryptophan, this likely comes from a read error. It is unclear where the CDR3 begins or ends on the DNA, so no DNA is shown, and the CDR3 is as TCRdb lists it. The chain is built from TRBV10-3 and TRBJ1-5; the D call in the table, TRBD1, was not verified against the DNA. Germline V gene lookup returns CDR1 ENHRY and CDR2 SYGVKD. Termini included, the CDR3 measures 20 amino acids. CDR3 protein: CAIIESEQGSDETRNQPQHV.